This TCR beta chain was documented in a study of cytotoxic CD8 clonotypes in ibrutinib-treated CLL. Genomic DNA for TCR beta libraries, 2 to 2.5 micrograms, came from cryopreserved PBMCs. Sequencing was performed with immunoSEQ multiplex PCR; in TCRdb, only in-frame clones are kept and a portion is missing. The data contain hundreds of thousands of clones, 70% of them singletons. This material consisted of PBMCs, taken after 24 months of ibrutinib treatment. The sequence came from a human donor with chronic lymphocytic leukemia.

The CDR3 is CASSLWDRVNEQFF. The DNA for the CDR3 is TGCGCCAGCAGCTTGTGGGACAGGGTCAATGAGCAGTTCTTC. V is TRBV5-1 and J is TRBJ2-1; 9 positions match TRBD1. Trimming took 1 base from V and 6 from J; bases not matched to a gene: 2. Germline CDR1 reads SGHRS; CDR2 reads YFSETQ. This CDR3 region has 14 residues.